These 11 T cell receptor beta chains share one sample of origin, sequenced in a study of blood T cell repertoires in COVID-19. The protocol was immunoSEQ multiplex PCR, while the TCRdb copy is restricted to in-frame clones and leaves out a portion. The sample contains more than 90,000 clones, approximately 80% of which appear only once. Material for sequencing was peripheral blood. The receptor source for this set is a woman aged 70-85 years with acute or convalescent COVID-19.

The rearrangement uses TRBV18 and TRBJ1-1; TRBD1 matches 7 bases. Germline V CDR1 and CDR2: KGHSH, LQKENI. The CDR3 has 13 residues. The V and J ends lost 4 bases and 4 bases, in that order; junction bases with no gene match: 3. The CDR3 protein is CASSQGASTEAFF. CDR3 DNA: TGTGCCAGCTCACAGGGGGCAAGCACTGAAGCTTTCTTT.

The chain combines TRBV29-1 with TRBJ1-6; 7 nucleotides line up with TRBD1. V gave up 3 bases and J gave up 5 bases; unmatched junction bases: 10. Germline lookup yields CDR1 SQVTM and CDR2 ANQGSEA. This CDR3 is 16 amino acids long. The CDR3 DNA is TGCAGCGTTGACCCCCAAGAGGGGGCGGATAATTCACCCCTCCACTTT. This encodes CSVDPQEGADNSPLHF.

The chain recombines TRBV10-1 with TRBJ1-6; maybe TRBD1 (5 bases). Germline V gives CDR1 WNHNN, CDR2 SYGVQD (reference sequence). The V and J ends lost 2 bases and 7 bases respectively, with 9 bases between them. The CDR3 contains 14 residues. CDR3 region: CASSEGAGNSPLHF. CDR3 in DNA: TGCGCCAGCAGTGAGGGGGCTGGGAATTCACCCCTCCACTTT.

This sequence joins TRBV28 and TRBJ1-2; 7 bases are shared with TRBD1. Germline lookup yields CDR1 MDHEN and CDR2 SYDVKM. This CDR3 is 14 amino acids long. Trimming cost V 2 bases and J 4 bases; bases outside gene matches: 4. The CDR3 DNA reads TGTGCCAGCAGTTTAGGGACAGTTTTCTATGGCTACACCTTC. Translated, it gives CASSLGTVFYGYTF.

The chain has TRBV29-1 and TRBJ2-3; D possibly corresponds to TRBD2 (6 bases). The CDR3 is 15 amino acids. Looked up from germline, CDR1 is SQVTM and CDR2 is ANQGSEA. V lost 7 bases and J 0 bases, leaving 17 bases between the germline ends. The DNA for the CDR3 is TGCAGCGGAAAGCCAAGCGGGCAAAGCACAGATACGCAGTATTTT. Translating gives CSGKPSGQSTDTQYF.

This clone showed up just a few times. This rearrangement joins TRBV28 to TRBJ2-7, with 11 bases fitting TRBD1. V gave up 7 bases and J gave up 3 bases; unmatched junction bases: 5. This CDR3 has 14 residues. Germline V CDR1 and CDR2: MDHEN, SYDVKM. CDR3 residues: CASTRTGGNYEQYF. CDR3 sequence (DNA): TGTGCCAGCACCAGGACAGGGGGCAACTACGAGCAGTACTTC. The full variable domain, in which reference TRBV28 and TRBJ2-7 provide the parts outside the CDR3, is DVKVTQSSRYLVKRTGEKVFLECVQDMDHENMFWYRQDPGLGLRLIYFSYDVKMKEKGDIPEGYSVSREKKERFSLILESASTNQTSMYLCASTRTGGNYEQYFGPGTRLTVT.

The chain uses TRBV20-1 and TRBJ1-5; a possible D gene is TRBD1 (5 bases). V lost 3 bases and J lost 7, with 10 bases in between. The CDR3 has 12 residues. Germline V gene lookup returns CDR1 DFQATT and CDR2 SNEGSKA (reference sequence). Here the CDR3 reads CSASRQFQPQHF. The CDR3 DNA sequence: TGCAGTGCTAGTCGACAGTTCCAGCCCCAGCATTTT.

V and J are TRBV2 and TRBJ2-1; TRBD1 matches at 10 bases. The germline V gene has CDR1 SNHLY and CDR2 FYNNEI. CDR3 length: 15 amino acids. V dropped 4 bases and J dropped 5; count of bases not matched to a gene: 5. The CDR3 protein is CASSGDRGNHNEQFF. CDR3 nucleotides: TGTGCCAGCAGTGGGGACAGGGGCAACCACAATGAGCAGTTCTTC.

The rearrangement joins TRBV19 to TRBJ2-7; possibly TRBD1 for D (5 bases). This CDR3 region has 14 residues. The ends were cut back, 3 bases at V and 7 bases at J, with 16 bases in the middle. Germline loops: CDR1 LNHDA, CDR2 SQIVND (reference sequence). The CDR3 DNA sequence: TGTGCCAGTAGTATTGGGGCAGCCCCGTGGGAGCAGTACTTC. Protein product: CASSIGAAPWEQYF.

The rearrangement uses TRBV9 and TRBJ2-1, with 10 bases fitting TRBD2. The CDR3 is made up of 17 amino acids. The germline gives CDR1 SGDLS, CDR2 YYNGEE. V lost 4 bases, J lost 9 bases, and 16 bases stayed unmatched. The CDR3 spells CASSPRPSGSRLFEQFF. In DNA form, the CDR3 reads TGTGCCAGCAGCCCCCGGCCTAGCGGGAGTAGGTTATTTGAGCAGTTCTTC.

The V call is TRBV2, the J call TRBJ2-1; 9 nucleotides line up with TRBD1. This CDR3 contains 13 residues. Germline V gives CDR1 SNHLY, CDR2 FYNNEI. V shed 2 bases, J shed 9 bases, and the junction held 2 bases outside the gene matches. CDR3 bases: TGTGCCAGCAGTGAAAGGGACAGGGCTGAGCAGTTCTTC. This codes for CASSERDRAEQFF.